This T cell receptor beta chain was retrieved from a study of post-analysis software for immune sequencing data. Study conclusions and caveats: Elevated frequency relative to controls characterized four or five TRBV segments in patients, TRBV5-6, TRBV5-1 and TRBV20-1 among them.

This clonotype was counted at least ten times. Its antigen is currently unknown. The germline gives CDR1 SGHVS, CDR2 FQNEAQ. The CDR3 covers 16 residues. The V gene end was trimmed by 5 bases and the J gene end by 6 bases; junction bases not matched to a gene: 12. TCR beta cDNA libraries had unique molecular identifiers. Via MiXCR, TCRdb re-called the PCR reads, giving one row per CDR3 protein. The table shows about 260,000 distinct CDR3 sequences, with 35% to 40% occurring only once. This clonotype originated in a girl aged 10 to 17 with multiple sclerosis. The sample consisted of blood. The chain links TRBV7-8 to TRBJ2-3; TRBD2 matches 9 bases. DNA for the CDR3: TGTGCCAGCAGCCCAGCCGGTGGACTAGCGAGTGATACGCAGTATTTT. This codes for CASSPAGGLASDTQYF.